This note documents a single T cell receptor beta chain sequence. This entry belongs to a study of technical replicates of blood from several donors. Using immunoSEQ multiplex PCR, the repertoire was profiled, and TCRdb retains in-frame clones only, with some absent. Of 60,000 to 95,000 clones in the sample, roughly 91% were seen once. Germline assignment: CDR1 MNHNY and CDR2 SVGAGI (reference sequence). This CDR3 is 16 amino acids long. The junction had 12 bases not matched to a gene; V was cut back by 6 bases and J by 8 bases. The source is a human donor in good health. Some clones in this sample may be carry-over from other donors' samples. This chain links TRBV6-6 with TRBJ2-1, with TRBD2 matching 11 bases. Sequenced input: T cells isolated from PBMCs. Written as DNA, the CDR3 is TGTGCCAGCAGCCCCAGTACTAGCGGGGGATTGGATGAGCAGTTCTTC. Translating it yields CASSPSTSGGLDEQFF.